This T cell receptor beta chain was recorded in a study of memory CD4+ T cells and cytomegalovirus serostatus. Study-level background: This sample comes from healthy Belgian adults, several CMV seropositive, about 23 seronegative.

Single viable CD3+CD4+CD8-CD45RO+ cells were sorted as the memory CD4+ T cells. Donors' CMV status reflects serum IgG against pp150, pp28, p38, p52. CD4+ T cells were isolated by positive magnetic selection. This clone was detected only once. The antigen remains undetermined. Method: immunoSEQ multiplex PCR; TCRdb's copy keeps in-frame clones and lacks some. Here the sample spans 60,000 or so clones, approximately 86% being singletons. Deletions cut 6 bases from V and 1 base from J, with 11 bases between. The CDR3 has 14 residues. Per the germline V gene, CDR1 is MNHNS and CDR2 is SASEGT. Study-level points and caveats: About 40% of the 164 known CMV-associated TCRbeta sequences appeared in CD4+ memory.

The chain links TRBV6-1 to TRBJ2-3; no firm D call. The TCR sequence derives from an adult in good health and CMV-seronegative. Some clones in this sample may be carry-over from other donors' samples. What was sequenced was memory CD4+ T cells from blood. CDR3 sequence: CASRPSGGTDTQYF. The CDR3 DNA is TGTGCCAGCAGGCCCAGTGGGGGCACAGATACGCAGTATTTT.